The 5 T cell receptor beta chains below come from one sample, sequenced in a study of blood T cell repertoires in COVID-19. This table comes from immunoSEQ multiplex PCR, and its TCRdb copy is limited to in-frame clones, with some not included. The data contain roughly 250,000 clones, roughly four fifths of them seen just once; the ten biggest clones take up around 12%. The sequencing sample was made of peripheral blood. Receptors were obtained from a woman aged 55-69 years with active or convalescent COVID-19.

Relative to its sample, this clone is large. The chain combines TRBV13 with TRBJ2-3; 7 bases line up with TRBD1. This CDR3 has 15 residues. Unmatched junction bases numbered 9, after V lost 4 bases and J lost 5 bases. Germline assignment: CDR1 PRHDT and CDR2 FYEKMQ (reference sequence). CDR3 loop: CASSSYGQARDTQYF. CDR3 nucleotides: TGTGCCAGCAGCTCCTACGGACAGGCGAGAGATACGCAGTATTTT.

V is TRBV30 and J is TRBJ2-2; 8 nucleotides align to TRBD2. J gave up 4 bases and V 2 bases, and 3 bases lay outside the gene matches. This CDR3 has 14 residues. CDR1 is GTSNPN and CDR2 is SVGIG in the germline V gene (reference sequence). CDR3 sequence reads: CAWSTGGGTGELFF. The CDR3 bases are TGTGCCTGGAGTACGGGGGGGGGCACCGGGGAGCTGTTTTTT. Using reference TRBV30 and TRBJ2-2 for the parts outside the CDR3, the full variable domain is SQTIHQWPATLVQPVGSPLSLECTVEGTSNPNLYWYRQAAGRGLQLLFYSVGIGQISSEVPQNLSASRPQDRQFILSSKKLLLSDSGFYLCAWSTGGGTGELFFGEGSRLTVL.

V and J are TRBV7-8 and TRBJ2-1; the D gene is possibly TRBD2 (5 bases). The CDR3 has 15 amino acids. V was pared by 2 bases and J by 6 bases, with 14 bases between. The V gene's germline CDR1 is SGHVS and CDR2 FQNEAQ. For the CDR3, the DNA is TGTGCCAGCAGCTTATTGAGGGCGCGTCCCAATGAGCAGTTCTTC. Protein sequence: CASSLLRARPNEQFF.

This chain uses TRBV2 with TRBJ1-1, with TRBD1 as a possible D gene (6 bases). This CDR3 contains 14 residues. From germline, CDR1 is SNHLY and CDR2 FYNNEI. Trimming pared 10 bases from V and 1 base from J, leaving 16 bases between. CDR3 amino acids: CATSSDRSNTEAFF. In DNA form, the CDR3 reads TGTGCCACCTCCTCGGACAGATCGAACACTGAAGCTTTCTTT. Full variable domain (rest looked up from reference TRBV2 and TRBJ1-1): EPEVTQTPSHQVTQMGQEVILRCVPISNHLYFYWYRQILGQKVEFLVSFYNNEISEKSEIFDDQFSVERPDGSNFTLKIRSTKLEDSAMYFCATSSDRSNTEAFFGQGTRLTVV.

This clone was counted only a few times. The chain links TRBV30 to TRBJ2-3, with no clear D. Per the germline V gene, CDR1 is GTSNPN and CDR2 is SVGIG (reference sequence). V lost 4 bases and J 1 base, leaving 12 bases between the germline ends. The CDR3 is 14 residues long. The CDR3 region has the DNA TGTGCCTGGATGCTCCGGTCTCGCACAGATACGCAGTATTTT. Protein: CAWMLRSRTDTQYF.